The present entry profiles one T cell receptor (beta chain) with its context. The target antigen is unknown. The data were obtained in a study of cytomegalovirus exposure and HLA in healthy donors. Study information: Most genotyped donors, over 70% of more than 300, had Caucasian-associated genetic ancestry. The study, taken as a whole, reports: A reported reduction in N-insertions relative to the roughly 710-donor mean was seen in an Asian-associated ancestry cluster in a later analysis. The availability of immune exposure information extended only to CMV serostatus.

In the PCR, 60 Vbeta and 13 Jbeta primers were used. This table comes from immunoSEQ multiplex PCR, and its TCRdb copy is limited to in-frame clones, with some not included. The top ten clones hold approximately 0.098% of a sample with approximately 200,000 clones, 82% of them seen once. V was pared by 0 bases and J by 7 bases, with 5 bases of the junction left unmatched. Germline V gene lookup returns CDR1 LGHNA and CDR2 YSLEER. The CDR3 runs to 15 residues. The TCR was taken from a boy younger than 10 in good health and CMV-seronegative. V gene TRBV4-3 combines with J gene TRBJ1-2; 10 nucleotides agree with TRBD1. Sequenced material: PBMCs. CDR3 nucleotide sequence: TGCGCCAGCAGCCAAGAAGCGAGGACAGGGGGTGGCTACACCTTC. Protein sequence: CASSQEARTGGGYTF.